One sample yielded the 10 T cell receptor beta chains listed below, sequenced in a study of OX40 agonist ivuxolimab in advanced cancers. Libraries were prepared by immunoSEQ multiplex PCR; TCRdb keeps only in-frame clonotypes and omits some of them. The table shows 55,000 to 80,000 clones, with around four fifths occurring only once. The material was CD4+ or CD8+ T cells sorted from blood, obtained in a trial of the OX40 agonist ivuxolimab. The source of these receptors is an adult with an advanced solid tumor such as melanoma, head and neck, liver or kidney cancer.

This sequence joins TRBV2 and TRBJ2-5, with 9 bases that match TRBD1. The CDR3 loop spans 15 amino acids. Losses at the gene ends were 4 bases for V and 5 bases for J; bases not matched to a gene: 8. Germline V lookup: CDR1 SNHLY, CDR2 FYNNEI. The CDR3 nucleotides are TGTGCCAGCAGTGGGGGACAGGGAGTTTGGGAGACCCAGTACTTC. Amino acids: CASSGGQGVWETQYF.

This clone occurred a few times. The chain links TRBV5-4 to TRBJ1-2; D not resolved. The CDR3 is 13 residues long. The ends were cut back, 0 bases at V and 9 bases at J, with 12 bases in the middle. CDR1 is SGHNT, CDR2 YYREEE, per germline (reference sequence). In DNA, the CDR3 is TGTGCCAGCAGCTTGGCCCTGCGGGCGCGCTACACCTTC. It translates to CASSLALRARYTF.

This CDR3 is CASSTLTGTARTDTQYF. CDR3 in DNA: TGTGCCAGTAGTACCTTAACCGGGACAGCCCGCACAGATACGCAGTATTTT. The V and J genes are TRBV19 and TRBJ2-3, with 7 nucleotides matching TRBD1. The length of the CDR3 is 17 residues. Per the germline V gene, CDR1 is LNHDA and CDR2 is SQIVND (reference sequence). The J segment lost 1 base and the V segment lost 4 bases, leaving 11 bases of the junction unmatched.

The chain joins TRBV4-3 to TRBJ1-1, with 9 bases matching TRBD1. This CDR3 comprises 13 residues. The V segment lost 8 bases and the J segment 4 bases; nucleotides outside the gene matches: 5. Germline loops: CDR1 LGHNA, CDR2 YSLEER. CDR3: CASSETGGTEAFF. The CDR3 bases are TGCGCCAGCTCTGAGACAGGGGGCACTGAAGCTTTCTTT.

The CDR3 DNA sequence: TGCGCCAGGGCGAACTTTAACACTGAAGCTTTCTTT. This encodes CARANFNTEAFF. The rearrangement joins TRBV5-1 to TRBJ1-1, with unresolved D. Germline V lookup: CDR1 SGHRS, CDR2 YFSETQ. V dropped 8 bases and J dropped 2 bases, with 10 bases sitting between them. The CDR3 has 12 residues.

This chain connects TRBV27 to TRBJ2-1, with D perhaps matching TRBD2 (6 bases). From germline, CDR1 is MNHEY and CDR2 SMNVEV (reference sequence). Trimming shortened V by 2 bases and J by 0 bases, and 14 bases separated the two germline ends. This CDR3 has 17 amino acids. In DNA form, the CDR3 reads TGTGCCAGCAGTTTAATATGGGCGGGGTCCTCCTACAATGAGCAGTTCTTC. Translated: CASSLIWAGSSYNEQFF.

This clone is a singleton in its sample. V usage is TRBV28 and J usage is TRBJ2-3, with D perhaps being TRBD1 or TRBD2 (6 bases each). V dropped 5 bases and J dropped 1 base, with 16 bases sitting between them. The CDR3 spans 16 residues. Germline-derived CDR1 and CDR2 are MDHEN and SYDVKM. The CDR3 spells CASSTPGGSGTDTQYF. CDR3 nucleotides: TGTGCCAGCAGTACCCCCGGGGGCTCGGGCACAGATACGCAGTATTTT.

This clone has a handful of counts. The genes are TRBV19 and TRBJ2-5; D not resolved. Trimming took 2 bases from V and 5 from J, leaving 9 bases between them. This CDR3 is 13 amino acids long. Per the germline V gene, CDR1 is LNHDA and CDR2 is SQIVND (reference sequence). This chain's CDR3 is CASSISSTETQYF. The CDR3 nucleotides are TGTGCCAGTAGTATATCGAGCACGGAGACCCAGTACTTC.

This clone is a singleton in its sample. The chain joins TRBV7-3 to TRBJ2-1; 7 bases align to TRBD2. The CDR3 loop spans 14 amino acids. The germline V gene has CDR1 SGHTA and CDR2 FQGTGA. Germline trimming cut 5 bases from V and 9 bases from J; bases unmatched to any gene: 10. The CDR3: CASSPISSGGEQFF. CDR3 nucleotides: TGTGCCAGCAGCCCCATCTCTAGCGGAGGTGAGCAGTTCTTC.

The gene calls are TRBV7-2 and TRBJ1-5, with TRBD1 identical over 9 bases. The V gene end was trimmed by 5 bases and the J gene end by 4 bases; junction bases not matched to a gene: 6. Looked up from germline, CDR1 is SGHTA and CDR2 is FQGNSA. The CDR3 consists of 15 residues. The CDR3: CASSTGQGINQPQHF. The CDR3 DNA is TGTGCCAGCAGCACAGGACAGGGGATTAATCAGCCCCAGCATTTT.